Shown below are 10 T cell receptor beta chains from a single sample sequenced in a study of shared clonotypes between healthy human individuals. The protocol was immunoSEQ multiplex PCR, while the TCRdb copy is restricted to in-frame clones and leaves out a portion. Among under 1,100,000 clones, about 77% were seen once, and the ten largest hold about 1.5%. The sequencing sample was made of memory CD4+ T cells sorted from blood. Subset noted: CD45RA-negative fraction. These receptor sequences come from a man aged 18-30 years in good health.

The chain links TRBV5-4 to TRBJ2-2, with a possible D match to TRBD1 (6 bases). CDR3 size: 15 residues. Trimming removed 3 bases from V and 5 bases from J, with 14 bases in between. Per the germline V gene, CDR1 is SGHNT and CDR2 is YYREEE (reference sequence). This CDR3 reads CASSSQGLPTGELFF. Here the CDR3 DNA reads TGTGCCAGCAGCTCACAGGGTTTGCCGACCGGGGAGCTGTTTTTT. Based on the CDR3 plus reference TRBV5-4 and TRBJ2-2, the full variable domain is ETGVTQSPTHLIKTRGQQVTLRCSSQSGHNTVSWYQQALGQGPQFIFQYYREEENGRGNFPPRFSGLQFPNYSSELNVNALELDDSALYLCASSSQGLPTGELFFGEGSRLTVL.

This clone was counted only a few times. The chain is built from TRBV10-2 and TRBJ1-5; D remains ambiguous. V lost 4 bases to trimming and J lost 3 bases, with 10 bases between them. Germline V lookup: CDR1 WSHSY, CDR2 SAAADI. This CDR3 has 14 amino acids. Here the CDR3 reads CASSASATNQPQHF. The CDR3, as DNA: TGCGCCAGCAGTGCTAGCGCTACCAATCAGCCCCAGCATTTT.

The V and J genes are TRBV10-3 and TRBJ2-2; a weak D match, TRBD2 (6 bases). This CDR3 is 14 amino acids long. CDR1 is ENHRY and CDR2 is SYGVKD in the germline V gene. V was trimmed by 6 bases and J by 2 bases, leaving 10 bases between them. CDR3: CAIRGDSNTGELFF. The CDR3 DNA reads as TGTGCCATCAGGGGGGACTCCAACACCGGGGAGCTGTTTTTT.

The DNA for the CDR3 is TGCAGCGTTGGGAGCGGGAGAGGAACTAACTATGGCTACACCTTC. Its protein product is CSVGSGRGTNYGYTF. The V call is TRBV29-1, the J call TRBJ1-2; unclear D gene. V gave up 4 bases and J gave up 0 bases, with 15 bases separating them. Germline-derived CDR1 and CDR2 are SQVTM and ANQGSEA. The CDR3 is 15 residues long.

This chain connects TRBV15 to TRBJ1-1; D ambiguous. V was clipped by 0 bases and J by 1 base, with 12 bases between them. This CDR3 is built from 16 residues. CDR1 and CDR2 from the germline V gene are LNHNV and YYDKDF (reference sequence). The CDR3 here is CATSRDRVQANTEAFF. For the CDR3, the DNA is TGTGCCACCAGCAGAGATCGGGTTCAGGCGAACACTGAAGCTTTCTTT.

This clone has only one observation. The J gene is TRBJ2-7, the V gene TRBV11-2; D is uncertain. This CDR3 has 13 amino acids. The V end lost 1 base, the J end lost 7 bases, and 11 bases lay between the germline ends. CDR1 and CDR2 (germline): SGHAT, FQNNGV. The CDR3 spells CASSLGVIGEQYF. CDR3 nucleotide sequence: TGTGCCAGCAGCTTAGGTGTCATCGGTGAGCAGTACTTC. Combining the CDR3 with reference TRBV11-2 and TRBJ2-7 gives the whole variable domain EAGVAQSPRYKIIEKRQSVAFWCNPISGHATLYWYQQILGQGPKLLIQFQNNGVVDDSQLPKDRFSAERLKGVDSTLKIQPAKLEDSAVYLCASSLGVIGEQYFGPGTRLTVT.

This clone was seen more than once but under ten times. The genes are TRBV4-3 and TRBJ1-6, with 8 bases lining up with TRBD1. V was clipped by 3 bases and J by 8 bases; unmatched bases: 3. Germline assignment: CDR1 LGHNA and CDR2 YSLEER. This CDR3 has 14 amino acids. Here the CDR3 DNA reads TGCGCCAGCAGCCACCCGGACAGGGATTCACCCCTCCACTTT. It encodes CASSHPDRDSPLHF.

This chain uses TRBV2 with TRBJ2-7; 7 nucleotides agree with TRBD1. The germline V gene has CDR1 SNHLY and CDR2 FYNNEI. CDR3 size: 14 residues. Trimming took 7 bases from V and 0 from J; bases not matched to a gene: 6. The CDR3 reads CASKGTANSYEQYF. The CDR3 DNA reads as TGTGCCAGCAAAGGGACAGCTAACTCCTACGAGCAGTACTTC. Full variable domain (outside the CDR3, taken from reference TRBV2 and TRBJ2-7): EPEVTQTPSHQVTQMGQEVILRCVPISNHLYFYWYRQILGQKVEFLVSFYNNEISEKSEIFDDQFSVERPDGSNFTLKIRSTKLEDSAMYFCASKGTANSYEQYFGPGTRLTVT.

The chain is built from TRBV28 and TRBJ2-7, with D perhaps TRBD2 (6 bases). Between the trimmed V and J ends, which lost 9 bases and 0 bases, there was a span of 15 bases. This CDR3 has 14 residues. Per germline, CDR1 MDHEN and CDR2 SYDVKM. CDR3 amino acids: CASIGTQSSYEQYF. CDR3 bases: TGTGCCAGTATTGGGACTCAGAGCTCCTACGAGCAGTACTTC.

This clone was recorded many times. The chain has TRBV19 and TRBJ2-2; D not resolved. The CDR3 is made up of 13 amino acids. V was pared by 4 bases and J by 0 bases, with 3 bases between. Germline V CDR1 and CDR2: LNHDA, SQIVND (reference sequence). CDR3 bases: TGTGCCAGTAGTAAGACGAACACCGGGGAGCTGTTTTTT. It translates to CASSKTNTGELFF.